A single sample gave rise to the 28 T cell receptor beta chains below, sequenced in a study of blood T cell repertoires in COVID-19. The assay was immunoSEQ multiplex PCR, and TCRdb's table has in-frame clones only and misses some. Of over 150,000 clones listed, 78% are singletons. Sequencing was done on a sample of peripheral blood. These receptors all stem from a man older than 75 with acute or convalescent COVID-19.

V usage is TRBV30 and J usage is TRBJ1-4; D perhaps matches TRBD1 (6 bases). The CDR3 spans 13 residues. In germline, CDR1 is GTSNPN, CDR2 SVGIG (reference sequence). V was clipped by 2 bases and J by 5 bases, with 9 bases between them. The CDR3: CAWSRQGNEKLFF. For the CDR3, the DNA is TGTGCCTGGAGTCGTCAGGGGAATGAAAAACTGTTTTTT. Supplemented by reference TRBV30 and TRBJ1-4, the full variable domain reads SQTIHQWPATLVQPVGSPLSLECTVEGTSNPNLYWYRQAAGRGLQLLFYSVGIGQISSEVPQNLSASRPQDRQFILSSKKLLLSDSGFYLCAWSRQGNEKLFFGSGTQLSVL.

This chain joins TRBV18 and TRBJ1-1; the match to TRBD1 covers 8 bases. This CDR3 comprises 14 residues. V lost 5 bases, J lost 0 bases, and 2 bases stayed unmatched. Per the germline V gene, CDR1 is KGHSH and CDR2 is LQKENI. The CDR3 loop is CASSSQGVNTEAFF. The CDR3 coding sequence is TGTGCCAGCTCATCACAGGGGGTGAACACTGAAGCTTTCTTT.

The chain couples TRBV27 to TRBJ2-2, with unresolved D. With 9 bases removed from V and 1 base from J, the gap between germline ends came to 6 bases. The CDR3 extends over 12 amino acids. The germline CDR1 and CDR2 sequences are MNHEY and SMNVEV (reference sequence). The CDR3 reads CASCLNTGELFF. The CDR3 DNA follows: TGTGCCAGTTGTCTGAACACCGGGGAGCTGTTTTTT.

This chain links TRBV4-3 with TRBJ2-3; 8 bases line up with TRBD2. The length of the CDR3 is 19 residues. Germline CDR1 reads LGHNA; CDR2 reads YSLEER. Trimming cost V 1 base and J 1 base; bases outside gene matches: 13. The CDR3 sequence: CASSQGSLAASIRTDTQYF. The CDR3 DNA follows: TGCGCCAGCAGCCAAGGGTCACTAGCGGCCTCAATCCGCACAGATACGCAGTATTTT.

J is TRBJ2-2 and V is TRBV28, with TRBD1 matching 8 bases. Losses at the gene ends were 4 bases for V and 4 bases for J; bases not matched to a gene: 14. Germline V gives CDR1 MDHEN, CDR2 SYDVKM. CDR3 length equals 18 residues. CDR3 DNA sequence: TGTGCCAGCAGTTCCCCAGACCCGGGACAGGCCCTCACCGGGGAGCTGTTTTTT. Its protein is CASSSPDPGQALTGELFF.

This chain joins TRBV18 and TRBJ1-1; 8 bases agree with TRBD1. Losses at the gene ends were 3 bases for V and 0 bases for J; bases not matched to a gene: 15. There are 19 residues in the CDR3. CDR1 and CDR2 (germline): KGHSH, LQKENI. The CDR3 bases are TGTGCCAGCTCACCCCTTCCGCGCACGACAGGGGTCCTGAACACTGAAGCTTTCTTT. It specifies CASSPLPRTTGVLNTEAFF.

The CDR3 DNA sequence: TGTGCCACCAGTATCTCAGGCACGAACACCGGGGAGCTGTTTTTT. As protein: CATSISGTNTGELFF. This chain connects TRBV24-1 to TRBJ2-2; the D is unclear. The CDR3 is made up of 15 amino acids. Trimming removed 6 bases from V and 0 bases from J, with 10 bases in between. Germline CDR1 reads KGHDR; CDR2 reads SFDVKD.

V is TRBV5-6 and J is TRBJ1-5; TRBD1 aligns across 8 bases. Germline V CDR1 and CDR2: SGHDT, YYEEEE. With 4 bases clipped from V and 7 bases from J, the junction kept 7 bases outside the gene matches. The CDR3 runs to 14 residues. CDR3 amino acids: CASSPGQGVQPQHF. CDR3 bases: TGTGCCAGCAGCCCAGGACAGGGTGTACAGCCCCAGCATTTT.

The rearrangement uses TRBV29-1 and TRBJ2-2; TRBD1 matches 10 bases. Per germline, CDR1 SQVTM and CDR2 ANQGSEA. The CDR3 length is 14 residues. V lost 7 bases and J lost 0; bases outside the gene matches: 2. In nucleotides, the CDR3 is TGCAGCGGCGGACAGGGGGCGAACACCGGGGAGCTGTTTTTT. Residues: CSGGQGANTGELFF.

The gene calls are TRBV6-1 and TRBJ1-1; TRBD1 matches 7 bases. V shed 2 bases and J 5 bases; nucleotides not matched to a gene: 5. This CDR3 comprises 14 residues. Germline loops: CDR1 MNHNS, CDR2 SASEGT. CDR3 sequence: CASSEPRGRTEAFF. CDR3 nucleotide sequence: TGTGCCAGCAGTGAACCCAGGGGGAGGACTGAAGCTTTCTTT.

V is TRBV5-1 and J is TRBJ2-5; the match to TRBD2 covers 11 bases. The ends lost 0 bases at V and 11 bases at J; junction bases unmatched: 12. This CDR3 has 16 amino acids. The germline gives CDR1 SGHRS, CDR2 YFSETQ. The CDR3 nucleotides read TGCGCCAGCAGCTTGGCTTTGGCGGCTAGCGGGGGGCCACAGTACTTC. This encodes CASSLALAASGGPQYF. Combining the CDR3 with reference TRBV5-1 and TRBJ2-5 gives the whole variable domain KAGVTQTPRYLIKTRGQQVTLSCSPISGHRSVSWYQQTPGQGLQFLFEYFSETQRNKGNFPGRFSGRQFSNSRSEMNVSTLELGDSALYLCASSLALAASGGPQYFGPGTRLLVL.

J is TRBJ2-3 and V is TRBV28, with D possibly TRBD2 on 5 matching bases. The CDR3 loop spans 12 amino acids. The V end was cut by 7 bases, the J end by 3 bases, with 8 bases between. The germline V gene encodes CDR1 MDHEN and CDR2 SYDVKM. CDR3 region: CASKEVTDTQYF. In DNA form, the CDR3 reads TGTGCCAGCAAGGAGGTTACAGATACGCAGTATTTT.

The rearrangement uses TRBV27 and TRBJ1-2, with D maybe TRBD1 (6 bases). There are 17 residues in the CDR3. Trimming pared 6 bases from V and 0 bases from J, leaving 20 bases between. CDR1 is MNHEY, CDR2 SMNVEV, per germline (reference sequence). CDR3 DNA sequence: TGTGCCAGCAGCTCCCGGGGCAGGGGAACCTCTAACTATGGCTACACCTTC. As protein: CASSSRGRGTSNYGYTF.

V gene TRBV19 combines with J gene TRBJ2-1, with 7 bases fitting TRBD1. Germline lookup yields CDR1 LNHDA and CDR2 SQIVND (reference sequence). V gave up 4 bases and J gave up 8 bases; unmatched junction bases: 8. The CDR3 covers 14 residues. CDR3 sequence (DNA): TGTGCCAGTAGTAAAAGACAGGGTTACGATGAGCAGTTCTTC. Translating it yields CASSKRQGYDEQFF.

The chain employs TRBV18 and TRBJ1-1, with 7 nucleotides matching TRBD1. Per the germline V gene, CDR1 is KGHSH and CDR2 is LQKENI. V was pared by 0 bases and J by 1 base, with 2 bases of the junction left unmatched. The CDR3 is made up of 15 amino acids. CDR3 sequence reads: CASSPPTGSNTEAFF. The CDR3 nucleotides are TGTGCCAGCTCACCACCGACAGGGTCGAACACTGAAGCTTTCTTT.

This chain uses TRBV30 with TRBJ2-7; unclear D gene. The CDR3 consists of 12 residues. V lost 3 bases and J lost 0, with 6 bases in between. The germline V gene encodes CDR1 GTSNPN and CDR2 SVGIG (reference sequence). The CDR3 loop reads CAWRTLSYEQYF. The CDR3 nucleotides read TGTGCCTGGAGGACTCTCTCCTACGAGCAGTACTTC.

The gene calls are TRBV10-3 and TRBJ1-3; D gene uncertain. This CDR3 is 17 amino acids long. V gave up 5 bases and J gave up 0 bases, with 17 bases separating them. Germline V CDR1 and CDR2: ENHRY, SYGVKD. The CDR3 coding sequence is TGTGCCATCAGTCCCGTTGAAGGAGGAAACTCTGGAAACACCATATATTTT. This gives the protein CAISPVEGGNSGNTIYF.

V is TRBV7-9 and J is TRBJ1-2; 9 nucleotides line up with TRBD1. The CDR3 has 12 residues. Germline loops: CDR1 SEHNR, CDR2 FQNEAQ (reference sequence). Unmatched junction bases numbered 3, after V lost 5 bases and J lost 8 bases. CDR3 residues: CASSPGQGGYTF. Written as DNA, the CDR3 is TGTGCCAGCAGCCCGGGACAGGGAGGCTACACCTTC.

V and J are TRBV27 and TRBJ1-5; 10 bases agree with TRBD1. Germline CDR1 MNHEY, CDR2 SMNVEV (reference sequence). The ends lost 7 bases at V and 5 bases at J; junction bases unmatched: 5. The CDR3 consists of 14 residues. As DNA, the CDR3 is TGTGCCAGCAAACCGGGACAGGGGTATCAGCCCCAGCATTTT. Residues: CASKPGQGYQPQHF.

The chain combines TRBV25-1 with TRBJ1-2, with 7 bases fitting TRBD1. The germline gives CDR1 MGHDK, CDR2 SYGVNS. The V and J ends lost 6 bases and 8 bases, in that order; junction bases with no gene match: 9. The CDR3 has 13 amino acids. The CDR3 reads CASSQRTGQGYTF. The CDR3 DNA sequence: TGTGCCAGCAGCCAACGGACAGGCCAGGGCTACACCTTC.

The chain couples TRBV12-3 or TRBV12-4 to TRBJ1-2; D remains ambiguous. The CDR3 length is 13 residues. V lost 3 bases and J lost 5, with 10 bases in between. The CDR3 bases are TGTGCCAGCAGTTTCCTCCGGGAATATGGCTACACCTTC. Its protein is CASSFLREYGYTF.

This clone has a single count. The chain links TRBV5-6 to TRBJ1-6; D gene uncertain. The CDR3 loop spans 12 amino acids. CDR1 is SGHDT and CDR2 is YYEEEE in the germline V gene. Trimming pared 0 bases from V and 10 bases from J, leaving 5 bases between. CDR3 residues: CASSLVRSPLHF. CDR3 DNA: TGTGCCAGCAGCTTGGTGCGATCACCCCTCCACTTT.

V and J are TRBV5-1 and TRBJ1-3; perhaps TRBD1 as D (5 bases). The CDR3 covers 14 residues. CDR1 and CDR2 from the germline V gene are SGHRS and YFSETQ. V was clipped by 0 bases and J by 4 bases, with 8 bases between them. The CDR3 loop reads CASSLEGSGNTIYF. The CDR3 DNA reads as TGCGCCAGCAGCTTGGAGGGGTCCGGAAACACCATATATTTT.

The chain carries TRBV5-8 and TRBJ2-7; D is undetermined. Germline lookup yields CDR1 SGHTS and CDR2 YDEGEE. The CDR3 extends over 13 amino acids. The ends were cut back, 0 bases at V and 9 bases at J, with 13 bases in the middle. The chain's CDR3 is CASSLEQTRRQYV. The CDR3 nucleotides read TGTGCCAGCAGCTTGGAACAAACCCGTCGGCAGTACGTC.

This clone was seen a single time. V is TRBV5-4 and J is TRBJ2-1, with 11 bases aligning to TRBD1. The V gene's germline CDR1 is SGHNT and CDR2 YYREEE (reference sequence). There are 16 residues in the CDR3. V shed 4 bases, J shed 6 bases, and the junction held 9 bases outside the gene matches. CDR3 sequence reads: CASSPVGDRGINEQFF. The CDR3 DNA reads as TGTGCCAGCAGCCCTGTAGGGGACAGGGGGATCAATGAGCAGTTCTTC.

The gene calls are TRBV2 and TRBJ1-1; unclear D gene. The germline V gene encodes CDR1 SNHLY and CDR2 FYNNEI. V was cut by 10 bases and J by 7 bases, with 13 bases left in between. CDR3 length equals 11 residues. Here the CDR3 DNA reads TGTGCCAACCCTCTAGAGTTTGAAGCTTTCTTT. Residues: CANPLEFEAFF.

This chain connects TRBV21-1 to TRBJ2-5; TRBD1 was called by the table and not checked on the DNA. TRBV21-1 is given as a pseudogene. The CDR3 length is 15 residues. CDR3 residues: CASRKGLEDQETQYF. The CDR3 DNA sequence: TGTGCCAGCAGGAAGGGGCTAGAAGACCAAGAGACCCAGTACTTC.

This chain links TRBV7-9 with TRBJ2-5, with 8 nucleotides matching TRBD1. V dropped 1 base and J dropped 4; count of bases not matched to a gene: 8. Germline values: CDR1 SEHNR, CDR2 FQNEAQ (reference sequence). CDR3 length equals 16 residues. The CDR3 DNA is TGTGCCAGCAGCTTAGGAGACAGGGGCGCGTCAGAGACCCAGTACTTC. Protein: CASSLGDRGASETQYF.